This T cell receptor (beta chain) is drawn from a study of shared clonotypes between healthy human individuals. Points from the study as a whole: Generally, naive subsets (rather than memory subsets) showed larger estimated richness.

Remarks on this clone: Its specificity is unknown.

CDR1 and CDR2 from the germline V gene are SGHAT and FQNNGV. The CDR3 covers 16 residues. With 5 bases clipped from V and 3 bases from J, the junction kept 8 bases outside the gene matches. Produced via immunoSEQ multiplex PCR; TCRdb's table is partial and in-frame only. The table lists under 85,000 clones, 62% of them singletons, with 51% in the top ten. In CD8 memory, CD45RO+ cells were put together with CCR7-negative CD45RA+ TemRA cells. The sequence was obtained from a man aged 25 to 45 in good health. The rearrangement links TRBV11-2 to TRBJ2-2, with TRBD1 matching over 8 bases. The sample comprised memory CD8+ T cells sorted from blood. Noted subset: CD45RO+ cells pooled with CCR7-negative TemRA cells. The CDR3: CASSHRQGADTGELFF. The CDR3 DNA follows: TGTGCCAGCAGCCACAGGCAGGGGGCGGACACCGGGGAGCTGTTTTTT. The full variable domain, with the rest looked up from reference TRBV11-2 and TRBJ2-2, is EAGVAQSPRYKIIEKRQSVAFWCNPISGHATLYWYQQILGQGPKLLIQFQNNGVVDDSQLPKDRFSAERLKGVDSTLKIQPAKLEDSAVYLCASSHRQGADTGELFFGEGSRLTVL.